Listed below are T cell receptor beta chains from one sample, sequenced in a study of post-analysis software for immune sequencing data. In TCRdb, the PCR reads were re-called with MiXCR into one record per CDR3 protein. The sample contains 350,000 to 500,000 distinct CDR3 sequences, approximately 42% of which appear only once. Sequencing was carried out using blood. Receptors originate from a girl aged 2-15 years with multiple sclerosis. The CDR3 runs from the conserved cysteine through the conserved F or W. The D gene is left open where the match is weak. Part of the rows lack a size; the others show once, few, many or a class for expanded clones.

j_call: TRBJ1-2; clone_size: few; d_call: -; v_call: TRBV5-5; cdr3_nt: TGTGCCAGCAGCTCAGGACGGACTAACTATGGCTACACCTTC; cdr3_aa: CASSSGRTNYGYTF
j_call: TRBJ1-1; clone_size: -; d_call: TRBD1; v_call: TRBV6-2/TRBV6-3; cdr3_nt: TGTGCCAGCAGTTATTCAGGGACAGGAGCTTTCTTT; cdr3_aa: CASSYSGTGAFF
j_call: TRBJ2-7; clone_size: -; d_call: -; v_call: TRBV5-1; cdr3_nt: TGCGCCAGCAGCTTGAGGCAGTACGAGCAGTACTTC; cdr3_aa: CASSLRQYEQYF
j_call: TRBJ2-3; clone_size: few; d_call: -; v_call: TRBV28; cdr3_nt: TGTGCCAGCAGTCCGGGCCCCCCACTGGATACGCAGTATTTT; cdr3_aa: CASSPGPPLDTQYF
j_call: TRBJ2-4; clone_size: -; d_call: -; v_call: TRBV20-1; cdr3_nt: TGCAGTGCTAGAGCTCAGGCGGGAGCCAAAAACATTCAGTACTTC; cdr3_aa: CSARAQAGAKNIQYF
j_call: TRBJ2-1; clone_size: -; d_call: TRBD2; v_call: TRBV6-2/TRBV6-3; cdr3_nt: TGTGCCAGCAGGCCCACTAGCGTATCTTACAATGAGCAGTTCTTC; cdr3_aa: CASRPTSVSYNEQFF
j_call: TRBJ2-7; clone_size: -; d_call: TRBD1; v_call: TRBV5-1; cdr3_nt: TGCGCCAGCAGCTTTAGGACAGGCTTGTACGAGCAGTACTTC; cdr3_aa: CASSFRTGLYEQYF
j_call: TRBJ1-2; clone_size: few; d_call: -; v_call: TRBV12-3/TRBV12-4; cdr3_nt: TGTGCCAGCGCGGGCCCAAACCGCTACACCTTC; cdr3_aa: CASAGPNRYTF
j_call: TRBJ2-7; clone_size: few; d_call: -; v_call: TRBV11-2; cdr3_nt: TGTGCCAGCAGCTTTGGGACACGGTACGAGCAGTACTTC; cdr3_aa: CASSFGTRYEQYF
j_call: TRBJ2-3; clone_size: many; d_call: -; v_call: TRBV7-2; cdr3_nt: TGTGCCAGCAGCTTAAGCACAGATACGCAGTATTTT; cdr3_aa: CASSLSTDTQYF
j_call: TRBJ2-5; clone_size: -; d_call: -; v_call: TRBV28; cdr3_nt: TGTGCCAGCAGTTCTTTGGACCAATACAATGAGCAGTACTTC; cdr3_aa: CASSSLDQYNEQYF
j_call: TRBJ1-4; clone_size: -; d_call: -; v_call: TRBV9; cdr3_nt: TGTGCCAGCAGCGTAGATGAGGGGAGAGGTGAAAAACTGTTTTTT; cdr3_aa: CASSVDEGRGEKLFF
j_call: TRBJ1-2; clone_size: -; d_call: -; v_call: TRBV5-1; cdr3_nt: TGCGCCAGCAGCCAACAGACGGGCGTAAATAGTGGCTACACCTTC; cdr3_aa: CASSQQTGVNSGYTF
j_call: TRBJ2-5; clone_size: -; d_call: -; v_call: TRBV25-1; cdr3_nt: TGTGCCAGCAGTGAAATGGGGAGGACCCAGTACTTC; cdr3_aa: CASSEMGRTQYF
j_call: TRBJ2-7; clone_size: -; d_call: TRBD1; v_call: TRBV27; cdr3_nt: TGTGCCAGCAGTTATCCGGGACAGGGGAAGCACGAGCAGTACTTC; cdr3_aa: CASSYPGQGKHEQYF
j_call: TRBJ2-3; clone_size: -; d_call: -; v_call: TRBV27; cdr3_nt: TGTGCCAGCAGTTTACCATCTAGCACAGATACGCAGTATTTT; cdr3_aa: CASSLPSSTDTQYF
j_call: TRBJ1-5; clone_size: -; d_call: TRBD1; v_call: TRBV3-1; cdr3_nt: TGTGCCAGCAGCCCCGGGTACAGGGGGCGACAGCCCCAGCATTTT; cdr3_aa: CASSPGYRGRQPQHF
j_call: TRBJ1-1; clone_size: once; d_call: -; v_call: TRBV20-1; cdr3_nt: TGCAGTGCTAGTTTGAACACTGAAGCTTTCTTT; cdr3_aa: CSASLNTEAFF
j_call: TRBJ2-1; clone_size: -; d_call: TRBD2; v_call: TRBV20-1; cdr3_nt: TGCAGTGCTAGGAGCGGGAGGGCCGAACATGAGCAGTTCTTC; cdr3_aa: CSARSGRAEHEQFF
j_call: TRBJ2-3; clone_size: few; d_call: TRBD1; v_call: TRBV28; cdr3_nt: TGTGCCAGCAGTTTAGTGACAGGGGCTCCTAGCACAGATACGCAGTATTTT; cdr3_aa: CASSLVTGAPSTDTQYF
j_call: TRBJ1-2; clone_size: -; d_call: TRBD1; v_call: TRBV6-5; cdr3_nt: TGTGCCAGCAGTCAGGGGACAGTGGCTGGCTACACCTTC; cdr3_aa: CASSQGTVAGYTF
j_call: TRBJ2-1; clone_size: few; d_call: -; v_call: TRBV5-1; cdr3_nt: TGCGCCAGCAGCCTAGGGGAGAGCCCCCCTCAACCCTACAATGAGCAGTTCTTC; cdr3_aa: CASSLGESPPQPYNEQFF
j_call: TRBJ1-2; clone_size: -; d_call: -; v_call: TRBV4-1; cdr3_nt: TGCGCCAGCAGCCACTTGCAAGTCACTTCTAACTATGGCTACACCTTC; cdr3_aa: CASSHLQVTSNYGYTF
j_call: TRBJ1-5; clone_size: few; d_call: TRBD1; v_call: TRBV6-2/TRBV6-3; cdr3_nt: TGTGCCAGCAGTGATTTCTGGGACAGGGACGATCAGCCCCAGCATTTT; cdr3_aa: CASSDFWDRDDQPQHF
j_call: TRBJ2-7; clone_size: few; d_call: TRBD2; v_call: TRBV7-2; cdr3_nt: TGTGCCAGCAGCACCATAGCGGGAGGGCCTGCCGAGCAGTACTTC; cdr3_aa: CASSTIAGGPAEQYF
j_call: TRBJ2-1; clone_size: -; d_call: -; v_call: TRBV29-1; cdr3_nt: TGCAGCGTTGGGGTCCCCACACAGGGCCCCCTATACAATGAGCAGTTCTTC; cdr3_aa: CSVGVPTQGPLYNEQFF
j_call: TRBJ2-3; clone_size: -; d_call: -; v_call: TRBV6-5; cdr3_nt: TGTGCCAGCAGTCTACGGGGCAGAGATACGCAGTATTTT; cdr3_aa: CASSLRGRDTQYF